Listed below are T cell receptor beta chains from one sample, sequenced in a study of blood T cell repertoires in COVID-19. The assay was immunoSEQ multiplex PCR, and TCRdb's table has in-frame clones only and misses some. This sample has around 130,000 clones; around 80% occur once, and the top ten carry under 14%. The material sequenced was peripheral blood. The receptors were gathered from a human donor in a cohort sampled during active COVID-19. Both conserved end residues are trimmed from each CDR3.

CDR3 protein,J gene,V gene
ASSPASVTGSNYGYT,TRBJ1-2,TRBV18
ASSPPRESTENTEAF,TRBJ1-1,TRBV21-1
ASSLTGGNTEAF,TRBJ1-1,TRBV13
ASSLDRGLETQY,TRBJ2-5,TRBV5-4
ASRKKAGGLNEQF,TRBJ2-1,TRBV6-5
ASSLQGAVSTSSGNTIY,TRBJ1-3,TRBV5-1
ASSLNRGYGYT,TRBJ1-2,TRBV5-6
ASSPPPTGYSGNTIY,TRBJ1-3,TRBV18
ASSPARTGDPF,TRBJ1-1,TRBV5-4
ASSDESEQY,TRBJ2-7,TRBV10-1
ASSFKTGSDTQY,TRBJ2-3,TRBV5-1
ASSSSGTPEN,TRBJ2-5,TRBV11-2
ASSTSGTGYRYGYT,TRBJ1-2,TRBV5-1
ASSGTSGVSYEQY,TRBJ2-7,TRBV10-1
ASSLGQGFSYEQY,TRBJ2-7,TRBV5-1
ASSYLVRSGQNEQF,TRBJ2-1,TRBV6-6
ASSLVWDRLH,TRBJ1-6,TRBV7-2
ASSSGGVADTQY,TRBJ2-3,TRBV19
ASSQREYEQY,TRBJ2-7,TRBV3-1/TRBV3-2
ASGRQGLGEQY,TRBJ2-7,TRBV2
ASSLGGGDGYT,TRBJ1-2,TRBV7-6
ASSLAPSGGATSSGQETQY,TRBJ2-5,TRBV5-1
ASIFTSSGGSGYT,TRBJ1-2,TRBV6-5
ATSGNSGDNYNEQF,TRBJ2-1,TRBV24-1
ATGTSGADTQY,TRBJ2-3,TRBV5-1
ASSIGLAGPNTGELF,TRBJ2-2,TRBV5-6
ASSAGTGTIYEQY,TRBJ2-7,TRBV3-1/TRBV3-2
ATFTPVTEAF,TRBJ1-1,TRBV28
ASSLSLGQGREQY,TRBJ2-7,TRBV27
ASSLTGLTDTQY,TRBJ2-3,TRBV7-3
ASSRGSRSTGELF,TRBJ2-2,TRBV5-1
ASVIGGGETEAF,TRBJ1-1,TRBV28
ASSSRDRKRNEQF,TRBJ2-1,TRBV27
ASSYGSRGETQY,TRBJ2-5,TRBV6-5
ASSRTPGQFSYEQY,TRBJ2-7,TRBV6-6
ASMGSLRLGGGKADTQY,TRBJ2-3,TRBV28
ASRRGALRTYNEQF,TRBJ2-1,TRBV2
ASSPIPGVNTEAF,TRBJ1-1,TRBV19
SVSTPYEQY,TRBJ2-7,TRBV29-1
AIRFGGLNTEAF,TRBJ1-1,TRBV7-9
ASSADRASNYGYT,TRBJ1-2,TRBV5-8
SVDSGREDYEQY,TRBJ2-7,TRBV29-1
ASSLRQGGSYEQY,TRBJ2-7,TRBV4-1
AWSATPDTQY,TRBJ2-3,TRBV30
ASSQEGGYGYT,TRBJ1-2,TRBV4-2
ASGGAYEQY,TRBJ2-7,TRBV3-1/TRBV3-2
ASSLITGNLPQH,TRBJ1-5,TRBV7-8
ASSLGGDSGNTIY,TRBJ1-3,TRBV5-5
ASSDRQGASEAF,TRBJ1-1,TRBV7-8
ASSPPPGREGSNEQF,TRBJ2-1,TRBV14
ASRKDWGQREQY,TRBJ2-7,TRBV6-5
ASSPYPPGLGPEAF,TRBJ1-1,TRBV18
AYGRGYNEQF,TRBJ2-1,TRBV30
SASAQGVGADTQY,TRBJ2-3,TRBV20-1
ASSQEAPRLNNYGYT,TRBJ1-2,TRBV3-1/TRBV3-2
ASSLEGGGLASPLH,TRBJ1-6,TRBV5-4
ASSPRDYEQY,TRBJ2-7,TRBV6-5